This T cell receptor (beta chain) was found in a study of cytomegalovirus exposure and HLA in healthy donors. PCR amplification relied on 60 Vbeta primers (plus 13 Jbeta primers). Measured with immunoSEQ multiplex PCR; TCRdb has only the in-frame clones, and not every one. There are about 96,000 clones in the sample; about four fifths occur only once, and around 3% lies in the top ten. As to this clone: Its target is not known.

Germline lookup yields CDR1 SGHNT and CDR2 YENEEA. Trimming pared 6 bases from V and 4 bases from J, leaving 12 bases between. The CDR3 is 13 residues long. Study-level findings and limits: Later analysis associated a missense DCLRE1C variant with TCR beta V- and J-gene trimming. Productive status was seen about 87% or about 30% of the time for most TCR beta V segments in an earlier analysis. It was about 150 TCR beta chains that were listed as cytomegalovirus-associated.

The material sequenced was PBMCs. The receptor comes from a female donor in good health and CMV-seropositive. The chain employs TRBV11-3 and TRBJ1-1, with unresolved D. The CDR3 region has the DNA TGTGCCAGCAGTGACGGCGGGAGCACTGAAGCTTTCTTT. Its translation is CASSDGGSTEAFF.